This TCR beta chain is from a study of T cell responses to AZD1222 COVID-19 vaccine (dated by TCRdb to the early 2020s). In terms of the full investigation: TCR sequencing was performed for about 240 trial participants, of whom about 200 were given two doses of AZD1222 and 26 were given two doses of MenACWY control vaccine. Trial participants were enrolled by age into 18-55, 56-69 and 70-plus year subgroups, with roughly 160, 29 and 62 TCR-sequenced participants respectively. The paper as a whole reports these results and caveats: Because no samples from the day 14 peak response were available, repertoires could be characterized only after the peak T cell response. Epitopes outside the regions mutated in the B.1.351 and B.1.1.7 variants were reportedly recognized by nearly half of the unique spike-specific TCRs. Vaccine-associated CD4 TCRs spanned the whole spike protein, with dominant responses in regions 160-218 and 743-854. Spike-specific TCR breadth and depth rose significantly after two AZD1222 doses compared with day 0 and with MenACWY recipients. In the small 56-69-year group, the increase in depth fell short of significance, most likely because of low power. Participants were mostly white British, with more females than males. The authors suggested clonal diversity may have been underestimated. Conclusions about previously exposed vaccinees are limited, since just five or six AZD1222 recipients were seropositive for SARS-CoV-2 at baseline.

Of note for this clone: Its antigen remains unidentified. Base qualities are not at hand, and no much larger clone is one base apart.

V was cut back by 2 bases and J by 5 bases, leaving a gap of 4 bases between them. The CDR3 spans 13 residues, from the cysteine through the phenylalanine. Only CDR3 DNA is held: 39 bases, read in frame from base 1. Reading the germline V gene gives CDR1 MDHEN and CDR2 SYDVKM. The CDR3 regions of human TCRbeta chains were analyzed by immunosequencing. On the study's bioinformatics: TCRs in the repertoires were compared against a reference library of SARS-CoV-2-specific TCRs that had been generated with the MIRA antigen-specificity platform. Breadth was defined as the fraction of unique TCRs that were SARS-CoV-2-associated. Depth was defined as the fraction of total T cells that were SARS-CoV-2-associated. Using the MIRA data, each spike-specific TCR was mapped to the spike region that the TCR reacts to and placed in a CD4 or CD8 class. Log10-transformed breadth and depth values were compared by one-way ANOVA with Sidak's multiple comparisons tests. The immuneACCESS repertoire file appears here via TCRdb, limited to in-frame rearrangements. These files lack a portion of the clones; in checked studies, under half of the deficit traces to unresolved V genes, and the cause of the others is not known. V and J calls and clone size are given by that table; D and trimming were obtained from the DNA. The sample has 150,000 to 200,000 clones on record, 90% of them singletons. The biggest ten clones account for roughly 6.2% of the sample.

The sample's time point label, decoded: about 28 days (+/-7) after the second vaccine dose. AZD1222 recipients with second doses at about 4 weeks or about 12 weeks were pooled, because spike-specific TCR depth and breadth did not differ between schedules. The vaccinee samples were drawn from two UK trials, COV001 and COV002, one of which was a single-blind randomized controlled phase 2/3 trial testing AZD1222 (ChAdOx1 nCoV-19) in healthy adults. For TCRbeta chain sequencing, PBMC samples from trial participants were taken at day 0 and at day 28 after the second dose. The sequence derives from an adult who received the AZD1222 COVID-19 vaccine. Material: peripheral blood, obtained 28 days after the second AZD1222 dose. The chain was built from TRBV28 and TRBJ1-6, with the identity of the D gene unclear. The CDR3 region: CASSLPNNSPLHF. The DNA reads as follows: TGTGCCAGCAGTTTACCCAATAATTCACCCCTCCACTTT.